Below, 29 T cell receptor beta chains from the same sample are listed, as sequenced in a study of T-cell reconstitution after alpha-beta-depleted transplantation in children. As it was prepared, the TCRbeta library received unique molecular identifiers. TCRdb re-called the PCR reads through MiXCR, storing one row per CDR3 protein. Of around 600,000 distinct CDR3 sequences in the sample, 16% were seen once. Sequenced material: PBMCs from the stem cell graft donor, taken from the stem cell graft. The receptor source for this set is a human donor who donated a stem cell graft to a child with acute myeloid leukemia.

The V call is TRBV29-1, the J call TRBJ2-2, with 12 bases matching TRBD1. The germline V gene has CDR1 SQVTM and CDR2 ANQGSEA. The CDR3 is 14 residues long. With V trimmed by 5 bases and J by 5 bases, 3 bases remained unmatched. The chain's CDR3 is CSVRDRGRTGELFF. The CDR3 region has the DNA TGCAGCGTTCGGGACAGGGGGCGGACCGGGGAGCTGTTTTTT.

As regards this clonotype: A single base separates this from a much larger clone, so it may be a read error. The chain joins TRBV10-3 to TRBJ2-7, with 13 positions matching TRBD2. CDR3 length: 15 amino acids. Germline trimming cut 5 bases from V and 2 bases from J; bases unmatched to any gene: 3. Per germline, CDR1 ENHRY and CDR2 SYGVKD. The CDR3 spells CAISLGTSGAYEQYF. CDR3 DNA: TGTGCCATCAGTCTTGGGACTAGCGGGGCCTACGAGCAGTACTTC.

The rearrangement joins TRBV6-5 to TRBJ2-6; D is ambiguous. Germline V CDR1 and CDR2: MNHEY, SVGAGI. Trimming left V 4 bases short and J 1 base short, with 17 bases between. The CDR3 has 18 amino acids. The CDR3 nucleotides read TGTGCCAGCAGTTCGAACGGGTTAGGCCGTTCTGGGGCCAACGTCCTGACTTTC. Translating gives CASSSNGLGRSGANVLTF.

This clonotype occurred many times. The chain carries TRBV29-1 and TRBJ1-5; D perhaps matches TRBD1 (5 bases). Trimming left V 5 bases short and J 6 bases short, with 11 bases between. This CDR3 is built from 12 residues. Germline V gives CDR1 SQVTM, CDR2 ANQGSEA. CDR3: CSVLEGSQPQHF. In DNA form, the CDR3 reads TGCAGCGTTTTGGAGGGGAGTCAGCCCCAGCATTTT.

This chain connects TRBV5-1 to TRBJ1-6, with a weak D call TRBD1 (5 bases). The CDR3 runs to 17 residues. The ends were cut back, 4 bases at V and 0 bases at J, with 14 bases in the middle. Germline values: CDR1 SGHRS, CDR2 YFSETQ. The CDR3 nucleotides are TGCGCCAGCAGCCGACAGTCAACGAGCTCCTATAATTCACCCCTCCACTTT. Its translation is CASSRQSTSSYNSPLHF.

This clonotype was counted many times. The rearrangement joins TRBV29-1 to TRBJ2-3; no firm D call. V dropped 4 bases and J dropped 0 bases, with 11 bases sitting between them. The CDR3 spans 14 residues. In germline, CDR1 is SQVTM, CDR2 ANQGSEA. CDR3 region: CSVGTHSSTDTQYF. CDR3 bases: TGCAGCGTTGGTACGCATTCGAGCACAGATACGCAGTATTTT.

The V call is TRBV9, the J call TRBJ2-2; perhaps TRBD2 as D (7 bases). CDR1 is SGDLS and CDR2 is YYNGEE in the germline V gene. The V gene lost 3 bases and the J gene lost 5 bases, with 17 bases spanning the gap. This CDR3 has 16 amino acids. In DNA form, the CDR3 reads TGTGCCAGCAGCGCCCCCTCAGGGGAGGGGACCGGGGAGCTGTTTTTT. It is translated as CASSAPSGEGTGELFF.

This clonotype has a handful of counts. This chain uses TRBV20-1 with TRBJ2-5, with D possibly TRBD2 on 6 matching bases. Germline V gene data show CDR1 as DFQATT and CDR2 as SNEGSKA (reference sequence). Trimming removed 0 bases from V and 5 bases from J, with 16 bases in between. The CDR3 totals 15 residues. CDR3 in DNA: TGCAGTGCTAGAGAGTGGGGAGGAACCGGGGAGACCCAGTACTTC. This codes for CSAREWGGTGETQYF.

J is TRBJ2-1 and V is TRBV5-6, with 8 bases that match TRBD2. The V gene's germline CDR1 is SGHDT and CDR2 YYEEEE. The CDR3 extends over 17 amino acids. The trim removed 3 bases at V and 8 bases at J, leaving 16 bases unmatched. The CDR3 coding sequence is TGTGCCAGCAGCTGGGGGTCGATAGGGACTAGTCTCCATGAGCAGTTCTTC. It specifies CASSWGSIGTSLHEQFF.

This clonotype has a handful of counts. CDR3: CSASHGDTQYF. The CDR3 coding sequence is TGCAGTGCTAGTCACGGAGATACGCAGTATTTT. The chain uses TRBV20-1 and TRBJ2-3; D is unclear. Germline V gene data show CDR1 as DFQATT and CDR2 as SNEGSKA (reference sequence). This CDR3 contains 11 residues. V was pared by 3 bases and J by 5 bases, with 6 bases between.

Details on this clonotype: Likely a read error: the CDR3 ends without its conserved phenylalanine or tryptophan. The chain has TRBV12-3 or TRBV12-4 and TRBJ2-3; no clear D gene. Deletions cut 4 bases from V and 5 bases from J, with 10 bases between. The CDR3 length is 13 residues. The CDR3 DNA reads as TGTGCCAGCAGTTCCAACTGGGAAGATACGCAGTATCTT. This gives the protein CASSSNWEDTQYL.

This clonotype was picked up a small number of times. This chain joins TRBV5-6 and TRBJ1-4, with D uncertain. Trimming removed 0 bases at V and 8 bases at J, with 14 bases between. The germline gives CDR1 SGHDT, CDR2 YYEEEE. The CDR3 loop spans 15 amino acids. The CDR3 DNA is TGTGCCAGCAGCTTGGCCGAGGACCCAGGAGAAAAACTGTTTTTT. It is translated as CASSLAEDPGEKLFF.

This clonotype was observed a few times. The rearrangement links TRBV7-2 to TRBJ1-1; D call uncertain. Per the germline V gene, CDR1 is SGHTA and CDR2 is FQGNSA. Trimming shortened V by 5 bases and J by 5 bases, and 15 bases separated the two germline ends. This CDR3 region has 14 residues. Written as DNA, the CDR3 is TGTGCCAGCAGCCTCTGGGTTAAAGGGACTGAAGCTTTCTTT. The encoded protein is CASSLWVKGTEAFF.

In its sample, this clonotype was seen many times. The V gene is TRBV6-5, the J gene TRBJ1-1; 9 nucleotides align to TRBD1. The length of the CDR3 is 13 residues. Germline V gene sequence: CDR1 MNHEY, CDR2 SVGAGI. J lost 4 bases, V lost 5 bases, and 2 bases had no gene match. CDR3 DNA sequence: TGTGCCAGCAGTAACAGGGGGCCCACTGAAGCTTTCTTT. It codes for CASSNRGPTEAFF.

The chain employs TRBV27 and TRBJ2-7; possible D gene TRBD2, 6 bases. The CDR3 contains 13 residues. V shed 6 bases and J shed 4 bases, with 13 bases lying between them. CDR1 MNHEY and CDR2 SMNVEV come from the germline V gene (reference sequence). In nucleotides, the CDR3 is TGTGCCAGCAGGCCGGGAGATCCGTACGAGCAGTACTTC. Protein product: CASRPGDPYEQYF.

This clonotype has a handful of counts. The chain joins TRBV6-2 or TRBV6-3 to TRBJ2-5; maybe TRBD2 (6 bases). Germline loops: CDR1 MNHEY, CDR2 SVGEGT. The CDR3 contains 15 residues. Trimming removed 7 bases at V and 2 bases at J, with 17 bases between. CDR3: CASILTGLQQETQYF. The CDR3 DNA sequence: TGTGCCAGCATCCTGACGGGACTCCAACAAGAGACCCAGTACTTC.

This clonotype was seen repeatedly, ten times or more. Here the CDR3 DNA reads TGTGCCAGCAGTTCAGGATTGACCTCTGGAAACACCATATATTTT. Protein sequence: CASSSGLTSGNTIYF. The rearrangement uses TRBV12-3 or TRBV12-4 and TRBJ1-3; D gene uncertain. The CDR3 covers 15 residues. V was shortened by 4 bases and J by 0 bases, with 10 bases between the two germline ends.

The sample holds one count of this clonotype. The CDR3 protein is CASSDASNYGYTF. The CDR3 region has the DNA TGCGCCAGCAGCGACGCCAGCAACTATGGCTACACCTTC. The rearrangement uses TRBV5-1 and TRBJ1-2; D ambiguous. Germline V gene lookup returns CDR1 SGHRS and CDR2 YFSETQ. V was shortened by 4 bases and J by 2 bases, with 9 bases between the two germline ends. The CDR3 extends over 13 amino acids.

A few counts support this clonotype. The V call is TRBV5-1, the J call TRBJ2-5, with D maybe TRBD1 (6 bases). Between the trimmed V and J ends, which lost 4 bases and 5 bases, there was a span of 12 bases. CDR3 length: 13 residues. Germline values: CDR1 SGHRS, CDR2 YFSETQ. CDR3 protein: CASSNRVRETQYF. The DNA of the CDR3 is TGCGCCAGCAGCAACAGGGTAAGGGAGACCCAGTACTTC.

The table lists this clonotype with many counts. This chain links TRBV6-5 with TRBJ1-1, with D possibly being TRBD1 (5 bases). The CDR3 loop spans 15 amino acids. V lost 0 bases and J 1 base, leaving 9 bases between the germline ends. Germline lookup yields CDR1 MNHEY and CDR2 SVGAGI. The DNA for the CDR3 is TGTGCCAGCAGTTACTCGTTTACAGGGAACACTGAAGCTTTCTTT. Protein sequence: CASSYSFTGNTEAFF.

This clonotype came up a few times. CDR3: CASRPGTGKDPDTQYF. The CDR3, as DNA: TGTGCCAGCAGACCCGGGACAGGGAAGGATCCAGATACGCAGTATTTT. The chain has TRBV12-3 or TRBV12-4 and TRBJ2-3; TRBD1 agrees at 9 bases. The V and J ends lost 6 bases and 4 bases, in that order; junction bases with no gene match: 11. CDR3 length equals 16 residues.

This clonotype has only a few counts. The V gene is TRBV4-2, the J gene TRBJ1-5; 8 bases map to TRBD1. In germline, CDR1 is LGHNA, CDR2 YNFKEQ. V shed 4 bases and J 3 bases; nucleotides not matched to a gene: 5. This CDR3 spans 15 amino acids. Written as DNA, the CDR3 is TGTGCCAGCAGCCGCCCGGACAGGGACAATCAGCCCCAGCATTTT. Translating gives CASSRPDRDNQPQHF.

This clonotype was seen many times. The rearrangement joins TRBV7-6 to TRBJ2-3; tentatively, D is TRBD1 (5 bases). Trimming left V 1 base short and J 4 bases short, with 12 bases between. The germline V gene has CDR1 SGHVS and CDR2 FNYEAQ. The CDR3 contains 15 residues. The CDR3 loop reads CASSLGSWGPDTQYF. The CDR3 coding sequence is TGTGCCAGCAGCTTAGGGTCATGGGGCCCAGATACGCAGTATTTT.

Ten or more counts support this clonotype. The chain links TRBV12-3 or TRBV12-4 to TRBJ1-1; TRBD1 matches at 7 bases. CDR3 length equals 16 residues. V dropped 3 bases and J dropped 4; count of bases not matched to a gene: 11. The DNA of the CDR3 is TGTGCCAGCAGTTTGGGGGACAGCTATTTCGCCACTGAAGCTTTCTTT. Protein: CASSLGDSYFATEAFF.

This clonotype turned up a few times. The chain is built from TRBV7-3 and TRBJ2-3, with D possibly TRBD2 on 6 matching bases. This CDR3 spans 13 amino acids. The V and J ends lost 6 bases and 4 bases respectively, with 11 bases between them. Germline V gene sequence: CDR1 SGHTA, CDR2 FQGTGA. In nucleotides, the CDR3 is TGTGCCAGCAGGGGCGGGGCAGCAGATACGCAGTATTTT. Translation: CASRGGAADTQYF.

V usage is TRBV4-3 and J usage is TRBJ2-1; D perhaps matches TRBD2 (5 bases). In germline, CDR1 is LGHNA, CDR2 YSLEER. CDR3 length: 16 residues. Deletions cut 4 bases from V and 2 bases from J, with 15 bases between. This CDR3 reads CASSLRTPGPYNEQFF. In DNA form, the CDR3 reads TGCGCCAGCAGCCTTCGGACTCCCGGGCCCTACAATGAGCAGTTCTTC.

The sample holds many counts of this clonotype. The V gene is TRBV29-1, the J gene TRBJ2-7; a possible D gene is TRBD2 (6 bases). Germline V gene sequence: CDR1 SQVTM, CDR2 ANQGSEA. Trimming stripped 3 bases from V and 2 bases from J, with 8 bases between. This CDR3 comprises 12 residues. DNA for the CDR3: TGCAGCGTTGAGCGGGGCCCCTACGAGCAGTACTTC. It is translated as CSVERGPYEQYF.

This clonotype came up many times. This sequence joins TRBV10-3 and TRBJ2-3; tentatively, D is TRBD1 (5 bases). Trimming shortened V by 4 bases and J by 1 base, and 12 bases separated the two germline ends. The CDR3 is 15 amino acids. CDR1 and CDR2 (germline): ENHRY, SYGVKD. CDR3 sequence reads: CAISGRGGRTDTQYF. The CDR3 region has the DNA TGTGCCATCAGTGGAAGGGGTGGACGCACAGATACGCAGTATTTT.

The chain combines TRBV7-9 with TRBJ2-7; D is uncertain. This CDR3 has 12 residues. The V end lost 4 bases, the J end lost 5 bases, and 9 bases lay between the germline ends. The germline V gene has CDR1 SEHNR and CDR2 FQNEAQ (reference sequence). CDR3 in amino acids: CASSSHENEQYF. In DNA form, the CDR3 reads TGTGCCAGCAGCTCCCACGAGAACGAGCAGTACTTC.